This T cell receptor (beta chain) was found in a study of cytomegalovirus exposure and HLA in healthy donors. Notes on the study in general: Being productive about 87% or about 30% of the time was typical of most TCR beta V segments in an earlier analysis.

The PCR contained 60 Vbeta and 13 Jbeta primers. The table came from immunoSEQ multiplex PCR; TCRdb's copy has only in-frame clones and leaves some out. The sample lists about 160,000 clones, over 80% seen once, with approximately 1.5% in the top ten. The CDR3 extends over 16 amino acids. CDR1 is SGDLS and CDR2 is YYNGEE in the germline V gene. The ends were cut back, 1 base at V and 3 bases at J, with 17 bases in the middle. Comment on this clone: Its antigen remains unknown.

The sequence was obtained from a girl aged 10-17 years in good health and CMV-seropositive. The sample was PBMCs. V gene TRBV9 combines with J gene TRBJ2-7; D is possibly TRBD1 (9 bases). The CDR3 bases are TGTGCCAGCAGCGTAACGGGGGGGACAGGGTACTACGAGCAGTACTTC. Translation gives CASSVTGGTGYYEQYF.